This record covers a single TCR beta chain. The clone's antigen remains unknown. Per-base quality was not reported, and no clone a single base away is much larger than it. The method behind the library was the immunoSEQ multiplex PCR assay. A mixture of 60 forward primers for TCR Vbeta segments and 13 reverse primers for TCR Jbeta segments was used in the multiplex PCR. Amplification of the CDR3 region of rearranged TCR beta genes was performed with a multiplex PCR assay on genomic DNA. The Illumina HiSeq System was used to sequence the amplified TCR beta libraries as 87-base-pair reads. As for the original processing: A later analysis tallied around 82 million unique TCR beta chains across the 550 to 850 repertoires, and about 12 million of those chains were shared by two or more donors. To remove PCR and sequencing errors, raw reads were error-corrected and collapsed into unique sequences using a nearest-neighbor algorithm that merged closely related sequences. To assign V, D and J gene segments, CDR3 sequences were aligned to IMGT reference sequences. Each retained sequence needed at least a six-nucleotide match to both a V gene segment and a J gene segment. Rearrangements were classified as productive when the CDR3 lacked stop codons and remained in frame with V and J, and all other rearrangements were classified as non-productive. CDR3 was defined by IMGT convention, running from the second conserved V-encoded cysteine to the conserved J-encoded phenylalanine. The earlier analysis of about 640 of the donors excluded any sequence lacking an unambiguous match to a single V gene segment. An earlier analysis of a few hundred of the donors classified V segments as functional when productive rearrangements were above 56.7% and as segregating when the standard deviation between donors was above 5%. To diagnose cytomegalovirus status from the catalog of TCR beta chain sequences, a statistical classification framework was built. A later analysis assigned V and J genes by comparing TCR nucleotide sequences with IMGT/GENE-DB human TR gene sequences. A later analysis assigned CDR3 sequences and most-parsimonious VDJ recombination scenarios with the TCRdist pipeline. In a later analysis, each TCR beta chain was defined by its CDR3 amino acid sequence together with its V-gene family, and reads lacking a unique V-gene family were excluded. A later analysis removed over 500 highly shared, low-generation-probability nucleotide sequences to deal with suspected cross-contamination and a sequencing artifact. For each public chain, a later analysis derived a clonal expansion index from normalized ranks of inferred template counts within each repertoire. Generation probabilities in a later analysis came from a VDJ recombination model fitted to out-of-frame rearrangements, and those results were checked against IGoR. Hypergeometric tests were used in a later analysis to score TCR-TCR, TCR-HLA and TCR-CMV co-occurrence, with a repertoire-size bias correction applied to the TCR pairs. A later analysis estimated false discovery rates by permuting HLA or CMV assignments 20 times. In a later analysis, co-occurring TCRs were grouped using DBSCAN, with TCRdist sequence similarity added in when clustering inside HLA-allele-positive subsets. For co-occurrence clustering, repertoires with fewer than 30,000 or more than 120,000 public chains were excluded, along with about five repertoires with anomalous nucleotide sharing. TCRdb took over this immuneACCESS table, retaining in-frame rearrangements with V and J assigned. Such tables are incomplete; in checked studies, under half of the missing clones stem from an unresolved V gene, and the remainder is unexplained. V and J calls and clone size are those listed in that table; D and trimming were worked out from the DNA. The sample table holds 150,000 to 200,000 clones, of which over 80% were seen once. The top ten hold around 2% of the sample.

This sample is part of a study of cytomegalovirus exposure and HLA in healthy donors (TCRdb year 2017). About the full investigation: According to an earlier analysis of several hundred of the donors, about 179 million T cells yielded 117 million unique TCR beta sequences and about 300 Gb of sequence data. Roughly 300 gigabases of sequencing data and around 88 million unique TCR sequences made up an early release that covered approximately 650 HLA-typed donors. The genetic ancestry cluster associated with self-reported Caucasian donors included over 80% of the approximately 400 genotyped donors. The study aimed to test whether signatures of past pathogen exposure could be identified by cataloging public T cell receptors. The T cell repertoires of 670 or so subjects were profiled by immunosequencing and related to cytomegalovirus serostatus. Along with the roughly 670-subject first cohort, a separate validation cohort of around 120 different subjects was used. To predict cytomegalovirus infection status, the study brought together high-throughput TCR immunosequencing, statistical association of individual TCRs with disease status, and machine learning. A later analysis re-analyzed previously published TCR beta repertoires from approximately 670 donors and added high-resolution HLA genotyping to study TCR occurrence patterns. The later analysis used no new phenotypic data to find candidate immune exposures, relying instead on TCR beta sequences and their occurrence across donors. To decide whether each TCR beta V gene segment behaved as functional or pseudogenic, an earlier analysis of over 500 of the donors relied on high-throughput TCR beta sequencing. Donor age, sex, ethnicity and CMV serostatus were compiled together with the repertoire data. A later genetic analysis used genome-wide SNP genotypes for about three fifths of the 666 donors, treating that subset as a discovery cohort. Every discovery cohort repertoire had been produced on one sequencing platform. HLA typing included class I and class II loci at four-digit resolution. Typing coverage varied by locus: roughly 620-640 donors for A, B, C, DRB1 and DQB1; more than 500 for DQA1; over 600 for DPA1; approximately 470 for DPB1. Several DR-DQ haplotypes were treated as single units for association and clustering because of strong linkage in the cohort. Among about 400 genotyped donors of the cohort, an average of about 220,000 unique TCR beta nucleotide sequences was sequenced per donor, of which approximately 18% were non-productive. General study outcomes and caveats: Correlated functional status among segregating V segments might be attributable to linkage disequilibrium, but an unknown experimental factor could not be ruled out. When HLA alleles, especially DR and DQ, strongly co-occurred, attributing TCR associations to individual alleles was difficult. Across donors, most TCR sequences were observed very rarely, whereas some public TCRs were present in many individuals. In this cohort, only TCR beta chains were sequenced, and detectable features were limited by the absence of alpha or paired-chain data. The classifier was reported to diagnose cytomegalovirus status with high specificity and sensitivity in both the original and validation cohorts. The sequencing pipeline was judged likely to have produced a cluster of highly shared sequence variants as a technical artifact. At a false discovery rate of 0.05, a later analysis linked around 15,000 TCR beta sequences to specific HLA alleles. A later analysis found that most CMV-associated TCR beta chains appeared HLA-restricted, with HLA associations seemingly driven largely by CMV exposure. A later analysis found that HLA-associated TCR beta chains were more clonally expanded and had lower generation probabilities than equally common non-associated chains. In a later analysis, TCR association rates were found to vary across HLA loci, with the most associated TCRs seen for DRB1 alleles and the fewest for HLA-C alleles. Because some donors lacked HLA typing at each locus, the association tests relied only on the typed subset. According to a later analysis, parvovirus B19, influenza, CMV and Epstein-Barr virus appeared linked to several top co-occurrence clusters. According to the authors, the approach could potentially be generalized to other disease states and immunological phenotypes. Roughly uniform sequencing depth across donors was assumed in presence/absence analyses, although this assumption may not hold. The study gave a list of about 150 TCR beta chains associated with cytomegalovirus. In an earlier analysis of 587 of the donors, most TCR beta V segments appeared in productive rearrangements about 87% or about 30% of the time, broadly matching IMGT annotations. The only immune exposure information available for the cohort was CMV serostatus. A later genetic analysis reported fewer N-insertions in productive TCRs among donors in an Asian-associated ancestry cluster than the roughly 670-donor mean. A further reported finding was that TCR beta sequences accurately predicted the HLA-A and HLA-B alleles for most subjects in the first cohort. Because counts were too low, seventeen rarely observed V segments, including chromosome 9 orphons, were excluded from the earlier analysis of roughly 580 of the donors. In a later genetic analysis, a missense DCLRE1C variant was associated with V-gene and J-gene trimming of TCR beta chains, and the association was replicated in an independent cohort. In vitro tests confirmed that a few of the cytomegalovirus-associated TCR beta chains recognize cytomegalovirus antigens.

In total, roughly 670 healthy bone marrow donors made up the cohort. At the time of sampling, every cohort member was nominally healthy, though immune exposures that went unrecorded were likely present. CMV serostatus was recorded as positive for roughly 300 and negative for about 50% of the roughly 670 cohort members, whereas no CMV serostatus was recorded for the donor in question. Every donor gave a peripheral blood sample, and the peripheral blood mononuclear cells from that sample were used for TCR beta sequencing. The Qiagen DNeasy Blood Extraction Kit was used to extract genomic DNA from the blood cell samples. This receptor was identified in a human donor in good health. Material: PBMCs.

The nucleotides are TGTGCCAGCAGCCAAGACGCCCGCGGGACAGGGGGAGGGGGAAAACTGTTTTTT. This yields the protein CASSQDARGTGGGGKLFF. The chain links TRBV4-2 with TRBJ1-4; a stretch of 11 junction bases matches TRBD1. As encoded in the germline V gene, CDR1 is LGHNA while CDR2 is YNFKEQ. The CDR3 sequence holds 18 residues, the cysteine and phenylalanine included. Solely the CDR3 DNA is kept, with 54 bases framed from the first base. Compared with germline, V lacks 0 bases and J lacks 10 bases; bases without a gene match: 13.